Listed below are T cell receptor beta chains from one sample, sequenced in a study of regulatory T cells in long-lasting Graves disease. One entry per CDR3 protein, called by TCRdb with MiXCR from the multiplex PCR reads. The repertoire holds 400,000 to 500,000 distinct CDR3 sequences, roughly 15% seen once, with roughly 15% in the top ten. The data were also submitted as part of a second study, on T cells in Graves' hyperthyroidism and ophthalmopathy.

The sample here was peripheral blood mononuclear cells (PBMCs), taken at new diagnosis, from a patient treated with antithyroid drugs. Source of these receptors: a woman between 45 and 60 years old with Graves disease. Each CDR3 is given with its conserved first and last residue. Each record gives: clone size, J gene, D gene, V gene, CDR3 protein, CDR3 DNA. D genes are given only for firm matches. Part of the rows lack a size; the others show once, few, many or a class for expanded clones.

abundance: few; j_gene: TRBJ2-3; d_gene: TRBD2; v_gene: TRBV4-1; CDR3aa: CASSQDWEGRTDTQYF; CDR3nt: TGCGCCAGCAGCCAAGATTGGGAGGGCCGAACAGATACGCAGTATTTT
abundance: many; j_gene: TRBJ2-1; d_gene: TRBD2; v_gene: TRBV11-2; CDR3aa: CASSPRTSGSNEQFF; CDR3nt: TGTGCCAGCAGCCCCCGGACTAGCGGGAGTAATGAGCAGTTCTTC
abundance: many; j_gene: TRBJ2-2; d_gene: TRBD1; v_gene: TRBV20-1; CDR3aa: CSAREFRGRITGELFF; CDR3nt: TGCAGTGCTAGAGAGTTCAGGGGGCGGATCACCGGGGAGCTGTTTTTT
abundance: few; j_gene: TRBJ2-7; d_gene: TRBD2; v_gene: TRBV11-3; CDR3aa: CASSSGTSGRWSYEQYF; CDR3nt: TGTGCCAGCAGCTCCGGGACTAGCGGGAGGTGGTCCTACGAGCAGTACTTC
abundance: many; j_gene: TRBJ1-1; d_gene: .; v_gene: TRBV30; CDR3aa: CAWSVRVGGMNTEAFF; CDR3nt: TGTGCCTGGAGTGTACGTGTAGGAGGGATGAACACTGAAGCTTTCTTT
abundance: medium-sized; j_gene: TRBJ2-1; d_gene: .; v_gene: TRBV6-2/TRBV6-3; CDR3aa: CASSPYLSNEQFF; CDR3nt: TGTGCCAGCAGTCCGTATTTAAGCAATGAGCAGTTCTTC
abundance: .; j_gene: TRBJ1-5; d_gene: .; v_gene: TRBV6-5; CDR3aa: CASSYGPVSGNQPQHF; CDR3nt: TGTGCCAGCAGTTACGGGCCAGTCAGTGGCAATCAGCCCCAGCATTTT
abundance: few; j_gene: TRBJ2-7; d_gene: TRBD1; v_gene: TRBV5-1; CDR3aa: CASSLGTGTELSYEQYF; CDR3nt: TGCGCCAGCAGCTTGGGCACCGGGACAGAGCTTTCCTACGAGCAGTACTTC
abundance: .; j_gene: TRBJ2-7; d_gene: TRBD2; v_gene: TRBV11-2; CDR3aa: CASSWGLAGGNYEQYF; CDR3nt: TGTGCCAGCAGCTGGGGACTAGCGGGAGGAAACTACGAGCAGTACTTC
abundance: many; j_gene: TRBJ2-2; d_gene: .; v_gene: TRBV3-1; CDR3aa: CASSQGSHTGELFF; CDR3nt: TGTGCCAGCAGCCAGGGGTCACACACCGGGGAGCTGTTTTTT
abundance: few; j_gene: TRBJ1-3; d_gene: .; v_gene: TRBV6-2/TRBV6-3; CDR3aa: CASSEQGGHTIYF; CDR3nt: TGTGCCAGCAGTGAACAGGGAGGACACACCATATATTTT
abundance: many; j_gene: TRBJ2-7; d_gene: .; v_gene: TRBV5-6; CDR3aa: CASSFVASYEQYF; CDR3nt: TGTGCCAGCAGCTTTGTGGCATCCTACGAGCAGTACTTC
abundance: few; j_gene: TRBJ2-1; d_gene: .; v_gene: TRBV28; CDR3aa: CASSLSRGFAYNEQFF; CDR3nt: TGTGCCAGCAGTTTAAGTCGGGGGTTTGCCTACAATGAGCAGTTCTTC
abundance: many; j_gene: TRBJ2-1; d_gene: TRBD2; v_gene: TRBV12-3/TRBV12-4; CDR3aa: CASSWVHSGRALNEQFF; CDR3nt: TGTGCCAGCAGTTGGGTCCATAGCGGGAGGGCCTTAAATGAGCAGTTCTTC
abundance: few; j_gene: TRBJ2-2; d_gene: TRBD2; v_gene: TRBV7-9; CDR3aa: CASSQTGRSPQGGELFF; CDR3nt: TGTGCCAGCAGCCAGACCGGGAGGTCCCCCCAGGGCGGGGAGCTGTTTTTT
abundance: few; j_gene: TRBJ2-7; d_gene: TRBD1; v_gene: TRBV11-2; CDR3aa: CASSSRQGANEQYF; CDR3nt: TGTGCCAGCAGCTCAAGACAGGGGGCCAATGAGCAGTACTTC
abundance: .; j_gene: TRBJ2-7; d_gene: .; v_gene: TRBV7-2; CDR3aa: CASSFAGGRSYEQYF; CDR3nt: TGTGCCAGCAGCTTTGCAGGGGGGCGGTCCTACGAGCAGTACTTC
abundance: .; j_gene: TRBJ1-5; d_gene: TRBD1; v_gene: TRBV14; CDR3aa: CASSQTGQITIQLSNQPQHF; CDR3nt: TGTGCCAGCAGCCAAACGGGACAGATCACGATACAGCTTAGCAATCAGCCCCAGCATTTT
abundance: .; j_gene: TRBJ2-2; d_gene: TRBD1; v_gene: TRBV7-6; CDR3aa: CASTPGQGNTGELFF; CDR3nt: TGTGCCAGCACCCCGGGACAGGGAAACACCGGGGAGCTGTTTTTT
abundance: few; j_gene: TRBJ1-1; d_gene: .; v_gene: TRBV10-3; CDR3aa: CAITASGEGTEAFF; CDR3nt: TGTGCCATCACCGCCTCAGGGGAAGGTACTGAAGCTTTCTTT
abundance: many; j_gene: TRBJ2-7; d_gene: .; v_gene: TRBV2; CDR3aa: CASRERVITYEQYF; CDR3nt: TGTGCCAGCAGGGAAAGAGTGATTACCTACGAGCAGTACTTC
abundance: few; j_gene: TRBJ1-4; d_gene: TRBD1; v_gene: TRBV6-1; CDR3aa: CASRHSGQGNEKLFF; CDR3nt: TGTGCCAGCAGGCATTCCGGACAGGGGAATGAAAAACTGTTTTTT
abundance: few; j_gene: TRBJ2-1; d_gene: TRBD2; v_gene: TRBV12-3/TRBV12-4; CDR3aa: CASSLGLAGDHEQFF; CDR3nt: TGTGCCAGCAGTTTAGGACTAGCGGGAGACCATGAGCAGTTCTTC
abundance: .; j_gene: TRBJ2-2; d_gene: .; v_gene: TRBV18; CDR3aa: CASSPQGLPDAGELFF; CDR3nt: TGTGCCAGCTCACCACAGGGGCTCCCCGACGCCGGGGAGCTGTTTTTT
abundance: many; j_gene: TRBJ2-7; d_gene: TRBD2; v_gene: TRBV29-1; CDR3aa: CSVEETGGTGEQYF; CDR3nt: TGCAGCGTTGAAGAAACGGGGGGAACGGGGGAGCAGTACTTC
abundance: many; j_gene: TRBJ2-7; d_gene: .; v_gene: TRBV7-8; CDR3aa: CASNDLSYATYEQYF; CDR3nt: TGTGCCAGCAACGATCTTTCATACGCGACCTACGAGCAGTACTTC
abundance: many; j_gene: TRBJ2-7; d_gene: TRBD2; v_gene: TRBV20-1; CDR3aa: CSAPSGTSDTGVSYEQYF; CDR3nt: TGCAGTGCTCCTTCAGGGACTAGCGACACCGGGGTCTCCTACGAGCAGTACTTC
abundance: .; j_gene: TRBJ2-5; d_gene: .; v_gene: TRBV6-5; CDR3aa: CASSYSSFSETQYF; CDR3nt: TGTGCCAGCAGTTACTCTTCATTCTCGGAGACCCAGTACTTC
abundance: many; j_gene: TRBJ2-7; d_gene: .; v_gene: TRBV12-3/TRBV12-4; CDR3aa: CASRQPGRSYEQYF; CDR3nt: TGTGCCAGCAGGCAACCGGGGAGGTCCTACGAGCAGTACTTC
abundance: many; j_gene: TRBJ2-1; d_gene: .; v_gene: TRBV28; CDR3aa: CASSRDGLENYNEQFF; CDR3nt: TGTGCCAGCAGTCGAGATGGGCTAGAGAACTACAATGAGCAGTTCTTC
abundance: .; j_gene: TRBJ2-1; d_gene: .; v_gene: TRBV7-2; CDR3aa: CASSTRGRTMSPEQFF; CDR3nt: TGTGCCAGCAGCACCAGAGGGCGAACCATGAGCCCTGAGCAGTTCTTC
abundance: many; j_gene: TRBJ2-7; d_gene: .; v_gene: TRBV28; CDR3aa: CASSTPDSYEQYF; CDR3nt: TGTGCCAGCAGTACGCCGGACTCCTACGAGCAGTACTTC
abundance: many; j_gene: TRBJ1-1; d_gene: .; v_gene: TRBV28; CDR3aa: CASIDVNTEAFF; CDR3nt: TGTGCCAGTATAGATGTGAACACTGAAGCTTTCTTT
abundance: .; j_gene: TRBJ2-7; d_gene: TRBD2; v_gene: TRBV24-1; CDR3aa: CATSAAGSYEQYF; CDR3nt: TGTGCCACCAGTGCAGCGGGGTCCTACGAGCAGTACTTC
abundance: .; j_gene: TRBJ2-1; d_gene: TRBD2; v_gene: TRBV6-1; CDR3aa: CASQLGRASGSSYSSYNEQFF; CDR3nt: TGTGCCAGCCAACTTGGGCGTGCTAGCGGGTCTTCCTATAGCTCCTACAATGAGCAGTTCTTC
abundance: few; j_gene: TRBJ2-2; d_gene: TRBD1; v_gene: TRBV6-5; CDR3aa: CASSYDRGLGTGELFF; CDR3nt: TGTGCCAGCAGTTACGACAGGGGGCTTGGCACCGGGGAGCTGTTTTTT
abundance: few; j_gene: TRBJ1-5; d_gene: .; v_gene: TRBV19; CDR3aa: CASSIDPGIMQPQHF; CDR3nt: TGTGCCAGTAGTATAGATCCGGGGATAATGCAGCCCCAGCATTTT
abundance: many; j_gene: TRBJ2-2; d_gene: .; v_gene: TRBV11-2; CDR3aa: CAIGKENTGELFF; CDR3nt: TGTGCCATAGGGAAGGAGAACACCGGGGAGCTGTTTTTT
abundance: many; j_gene: TRBJ2-3; d_gene: TRBD2; v_gene: TRBV3-1; CDR3aa: CASSQDTGLALDTQYF; CDR3nt: TGTGCCAGCAGCCAAGATACCGGACTAGCGTTAGATACGCAGTATTTT
abundance: .; j_gene: TRBJ1-2; d_gene: TRBD1; v_gene: TRBV7-2; CDR3aa: CASSLYGGWTGSNYGYTF; CDR3nt: TGTGCCAGCAGCCTCTATGGGGGTTGGACAGGGTCTAACTATGGCTACACCTTC
abundance: many; j_gene: TRBJ2-3; d_gene: TRBD2; v_gene: TRBV28; CDR3aa: CASSLNAGGFPDTQYF; CDR3nt: TGTGCCAGCAGTTTAAACGCGGGAGGGTTCCCAGATACGCAGTATTTT
abundance: many; j_gene: TRBJ2-7; d_gene: .; v_gene: TRBV5-6; CDR3aa: CASSFRSLGEQYF; CDR3nt: TGTGCCAGCAGCTTCAGGAGCTTGGGGGAGCAGTACTTC
abundance: .; j_gene: TRBJ1-3; d_gene: .; v_gene: TRBV3-1; CDR3aa: CASSQVAQGLEGTIYF; CDR3nt: TGTGCCAGCAGCCAAGTCGCACAGGGCCTAGAAGGCACCATATATTTT
abundance: many; j_gene: TRBJ2-4; d_gene: .; v_gene: TRBV5-6; CDR3aa: CASSLQAVSNIQYF; CDR3nt: TGTGCCAGCAGCCTACAGGCGGTTTCAAACATTCAGTACTTC
abundance: few; j_gene: TRBJ2-4; d_gene: .; v_gene: TRBV7-8; CDR3aa: CASSSGGGIPEYF; CDR3nt: TGTGCCAGCAGCTCCGGAGGGGGGATTCCGGAGTACTTC
abundance: many; j_gene: TRBJ2-7; d_gene: TRBD1; v_gene: TRBV7-9; CDR3aa: CASSLADRGRSYEQYF; CDR3nt: TGTGCCAGCAGCTTAGCGGACAGGGGACGCTCCTACGAGCAGTACTTC
abundance: many; j_gene: TRBJ2-1; d_gene: TRBD2; v_gene: TRBV5-1; CDR3aa: CASSRTGGPGNEQFF; CDR3nt: TGCGCCAGCAGCAGAACGGGAGGGCCAGGCAATGAGCAGTTCTTC
abundance: .; j_gene: TRBJ1-4; d_gene: .; v_gene: TRBV4-1; CDR3aa: CASSRDTGFDEKLFF; CDR3nt: TGCGCCAGCAGCCGGGATACAGGGTTCGATGAAAAACTGTTTTTT
abundance: .; j_gene: TRBJ2-7; d_gene: .; v_gene: TRBV19; CDR3aa: CASSIAEAGTSYEQYF; CDR3nt: TGTGCCAGTAGTATAGCGGAGGCAGGGACCTCCTACGAGCAGTACTTC
abundance: few; j_gene: TRBJ2-7; d_gene: .; v_gene: TRBV11-2; CDR3aa: CASSPPVAEWDYEQYF; CDR3nt: TGTGCCAGCAGCCCCCCTGTAGCGGAGTGGGACTACGAGCAGTACTTC